The next 26 T cell receptor beta chains were all read from a single sample in a study of OX40 agonist ivuxolimab in advanced cancers. Method: immunoSEQ multiplex PCR; TCRdb's copy keeps in-frame clones and lacks some. The sample carries 70,000 to 80,000 clones, 70% to 90% recorded once. The source was CD4+ or CD8+ T cells sorted from blood, collected in a trial of the OX40 agonist ivuxolimab. The receptors stem from an adult with an advanced solid tumor such as melanoma, head and neck, liver or kidney cancer.

The rearrangement joins TRBV18 to TRBJ2-6; 8 nucleotides line up with TRBD2. CDR1 KGHSH and CDR2 LQKENI come from the germline V gene. The CDR3 has 20 amino acids. The trim removed 1 base at V and 2 bases at J, leaving 13 bases unmatched. The DNA of the CDR3 is TGTGCCAGCTCACCACTTTCAAGCGGGAGTAAGGGGGCTGGGGCCAACGTCCTGACTTTC. It is translated as CASSPLSSGSKGAGANVLTF.

J is TRBJ2-1 and V is TRBV6-5; 14 bases align to TRBD2. The CDR3 loop spans 15 amino acids. CDR1 and CDR2 from the germline V gene are MNHEY and SVGAGI. With 10 bases clipped from V and 1 base from J, the junction kept 3 bases outside the gene matches. The CDR3 DNA reads as TGTGCCACGCGACTAGCGGGAGGGTCCTACAATGAGCAGTTCTTC. Residues: CATRLAGGSYNEQFF.

The genes are TRBV23-1 and TRBJ2-7; perhaps TRBD1 as D (5 bases). TRBV23-1 is an ORF, with its function uncertain. The CDR3 has 13 residues. Trimming cost V 4 bases and J 7 bases, with 14 bases left between them. The CDR3 sequence: CASSRLRVIEQYF. The DNA of the CDR3 is TGCGCCAGCAGTCGTCTCAGGGTTATTGAGCAGTACTTC.

The chain carries TRBV27 and TRBJ2-1; 11 bases agree with TRBD1. The CDR3 spans 14 residues. Germline loops: CDR1 MNHEY, CDR2 SMNVEV (reference sequence). V lost 4 bases to trimming and J lost 11 bases; unmatched junction nucleotides: 7. The CDR3 nucleotides read TGTGCCAGCAGTTCCTCCGGGACAGGGGGAAAGCAGTTCTTC. Its translation is CASSSSGTGGKQFF.

The chain is built from TRBV5-5 and TRBJ1-1; a weak D match, TRBD1 (5 bases). Germline V CDR1 and CDR2: SGHKS, YYEKEE (reference sequence). V was pared by 2 bases and J by 0 bases, with 11 bases between. The CDR3 has 15 residues. The CDR3 DNA reads as TGTGCCAGCAGCTTATCGGGACTAATGAACACTGAAGCTTTCTTT. It specifies CASSLSGLMNTEAFF.

The V and J genes are TRBV29-1 and TRBJ1-1; D possibly corresponds to TRBD1 (5 bases). The CDR3 loop spans 15 amino acids. V was shortened by 5 bases and J by 5 bases, with 21 bases between the two germline ends. Germline CDR1 is SQVTM and CDR2 is ANQGSEA. CDR3 DNA sequence: TGCAGCGTTCGGGGGGTAAATGGAGGAGAGACTGAAGCTTTCTTT. It translates to CSVRGVNGGETEAFF.

The CDR3 coding sequence is TGTGCCATCAGTGATAGGATAGGGACTAGCGGACTCAATGAGCAGTTCTTC. It codes for CAISDRIGTSGLNEQFF. The chain uses TRBV10-3 and TRBJ2-1, with 11 bases aligning to TRBD2. The CDR3 is made up of 17 amino acids. V lost 3 bases to trimming and J lost 6 bases; unmatched junction nucleotides: 10. CDR1 ENHRY and CDR2 SYGVKD come from the germline V gene.

V and J are TRBV27 and TRBJ1-1, with D perhaps matching TRBD1 (5 bases). The germline CDR1 and CDR2 sequences are MNHEY and SMNVEV (reference sequence). Between the trimmed V and J ends, which lost 0 bases and 1 base, there was a span of 15 bases. CDR3 length equals 17 residues. The CDR3 sequence: CASSLSRTPGPNTEAFF. The CDR3, as DNA: TGTGCCAGCAGTTTATCGCGGACTCCGGGACCGAACACTGAAGCTTTCTTT.

The V and J genes are TRBV25-1 and TRBJ1-2; D possibly corresponds to TRBD1 (5 bases). CDR1 and CDR2 (germline): MGHDK, SYGVNS. Deletions cut 5 bases from V and 5 bases from J, with 12 bases between. The CDR3 is 13 amino acids. The CDR3 sequence is CASSMGLTYGYTF. The CDR3, as DNA: TGTGCCAGCAGTATGGGACTCACGTATGGCTACACCTTC.

This clone was counted a single time. V gene TRBV18 combines with J gene TRBJ2-7; 10 bases are shared with TRBD1. Germline V CDR1 and CDR2: KGHSH, LQKENI. This CDR3 is built from 14 residues. V lost 6 bases, J lost 4 bases, and 6 bases stayed unmatched. In DNA, the CDR3 is TGTGCCAGCTCCCCGGGACAGGGGCTGTACGAGCAGTACTTC. This translates into CASSPGQGLYEQYF.

CDR3 sequence reads: CASSQDPTSGSRNEQFF. The CDR3 DNA reads as TGTGCCAGCAGCCAAGACCCGACTAGCGGGAGTCGGAATGAGCAGTTCTTC. The genes are TRBV4-2 and TRBJ2-1; 12 bases are shared with TRBD2. The J segment lost 7 bases and the V segment lost 0 bases, leaving 7 bases of the junction unmatched. The V gene's germline CDR1 is LGHNA and CDR2 YNFKEQ. CDR3 length: 17 residues.

This clone has just one count. V gene TRBV9 combines with J gene TRBJ2-1; possible D gene TRBD1, 5 bases. Germline assignment: CDR1 SGDLS and CDR2 YYNGEE. The CDR3 has 17 residues. Trimming cost V 3 bases and J 0 bases, with 16 bases left between them. CDR3 region: CASSGRQLLSSYNEQFF. The CDR3 bases are TGTGCCAGCAGCGGGCGACAGTTACTTAGCTCCTACAATGAGCAGTTCTTC.

V and J are TRBV4-2 and TRBJ1-2, with TRBD1 matching over 9 bases. This CDR3 spans 16 amino acids. Germline values: CDR1 LGHNA, CDR2 YNFKEQ. The ends lost 2 bases at V and 2 bases at J; junction bases unmatched: 6. The DNA of the CDR3 is TGTGCCAGCAGCCAATCCTCGGGACAGGGAAACTATGGCTACACCTTC. This gives the protein CASSQSSGQGNYGYTF.

CDR3 in amino acids: CAGNRFSYEQYF. The CDR3 coding sequence is TGTGCCGGAAACAGGTTCTCCTACGAGCAGTACTTC. This rearrangement joins TRBV5-8 to TRBJ2-7, with D perhaps matching TRBD1 (5 bases). Trimming removed 10 bases from V and 0 bases from J, with 11 bases in between. CDR1 SGHTS and CDR2 YDEGEE come from the germline V gene. The CDR3 has 12 amino acids.

This clone was counted a few times. The chain employs TRBV6-5 and TRBJ2-5; TRBD2 is a possible D gene (7 bases). Germline V gives CDR1 MNHEY, CDR2 SVGAGI. V lost 3 bases and J lost 2, with 16 bases in between. The CDR3 consists of 16 residues. CDR3 sequence reads: CASSYARGAGQETQYF. CDR3 sequence (DNA): TGTGCCAGCAGTTATGCCCGGGGGGCGGGGCAAGAGACCCAGTACTTC.

The genes are TRBV5-1 and TRBJ2-2; 14 positions match TRBD2. This CDR3 spans 17 amino acids. Germline V gene sequence: CDR1 SGHRS, CDR2 YFSETQ. The V and J ends lost 3 bases and 2 bases, in that order; junction bases with no gene match: 3. CDR3 DNA sequence: TGCGCCAGCAGCTCCGGGACTAGCGGGAGTAACACCGGGGAGCTGTTTTTT. This encodes CASSSGTSGSNTGELFF.

Here the CDR3 reads CASSLGGNTEAFF. CDR3 in DNA: TGTGCCAGCAGCTTGGGCGGCAACACTGAAGCTTTCTTT. This rearrangement joins TRBV5-4 to TRBJ1-1; D is unclear. V dropped 0 bases and J dropped 2 bases, with 5 bases sitting between them. Germline V gives CDR1 SGHNT, CDR2 YYREEE (reference sequence). There are 13 residues in the CDR3.

Here the CDR3 DNA reads TGTGCCAGCAGTTTACGTAGCGGGAGACAGTTCTTC. Encoded protein: CASSLRSGRQFF. The chain has TRBV2 and TRBJ2-1, with 9 bases identical to TRBD2. J lost 13 bases, V lost 5 bases, and 6 bases had no gene match. Germline CDR1 SNHLY, CDR2 FYNNEI. The CDR3 consists of 12 residues.

In this sample, this clone turned up once. V gene TRBV6-5 combines with J gene TRBJ1-6; D perhaps matches TRBD1 (6 bases). The CDR3 has 16 amino acids. From germline, CDR1 is MNHEY and CDR2 SVGAGI. Trimming shortened V by 0 bases and J by 6 bases, and 12 bases separated the two germline ends. CDR3 DNA sequence: TGTGCCAGCAGTTACTCGTCAGGGGCGGGTAATTCACCCCTCCACTTT. Translating gives CASSYSSGAGNSPLHF.

The chain uses TRBV6-5 and TRBJ1-1; a possible D gene is TRBD1 (6 bases). Germline-derived CDR1 and CDR2 are MNHEY and SVGAGI. This CDR3 region has 15 residues. Trimming shortened V by 7 bases and J by 2 bases, and 17 bases separated the two germline ends. The CDR3 here is CASTPRGRGNTEAFF. In DNA form, the CDR3 reads TGTGCCAGCACCCCAAGGGGCAGGGGAAACACTGAAGCTTTCTTT.

The chain couples TRBV7-9 to TRBJ2-2; possibly TRBD1 for D (5 bases). Germline V gives CDR1 SEHNR, CDR2 FQNEAQ (reference sequence). This CDR3 spans 16 amino acids. V gave up 3 bases and J gave up 3 bases, with 14 bases separating them. The CDR3 nucleotides read TGTGCCAGCAGCTTGAATTTTAAAGGGGACACCGGGGAGCTGTTTTTT. Protein sequence: CASSLNFKGDTGELFF.

The CDR3 DNA is TGTGCCAGCAGTCACCAAGACGGTTACGAGCAGTACTTC. This sequence encodes CASSHQDGYEQYF. V is TRBV6-4 and J is TRBJ2-7; D unresolved. V was cut by 5 bases and J by 4 bases, with 12 bases left in between. Germline V CDR1 and CDR2: MRHNA, SNTAGT. The CDR3 sequence is 13 residues long.

The chain employs TRBV6-5 and TRBJ1-1, with D possibly matching TRBD1 (5 bases). Deletions cut 6 bases from V and 1 base from J, with 9 bases between. CDR1 is MNHEY and CDR2 is SVGAGI in the germline V gene. This CDR3 has 13 amino acids. CDR3 in amino acids: CASRGVRNTEAFF. In nucleotides, the CDR3 is TGTGCCAGCAGGGGGGTTCGGAACACTGAAGCTTTCTTT.

The V and J genes are TRBV28 and TRBJ2-7, with D perhaps TRBD2 (6 bases). The CDR3 contains 15 residues. CDR1 MDHEN and CDR2 SYDVKM come from the germline V gene. Trimming shortened V by 5 bases and J by 3 bases, and 17 bases separated the two germline ends. The CDR3 is CASSPSTTGGYEQYF. CDR3 nucleotides: TGTGCCAGCAGTCCCTCGACCACCGGGGGCTACGAGCAGTACTTC. The complete variable domain, with remaining parts taken from reference TRBV28 and TRBJ2-7, reads DVKVTQSSRYLVKRTGEKVFLECVQDMDHENMFWYRQDPGLGLRLIYFSYDVKMKEKGDIPEGYSVSREKKERFSLILESASTNQTSMYLCASSPSTTGGYEQYFGPGTRLTVT.

CDR3 residues: CASSAQGDHNEQFF. The CDR3 DNA sequence: TGCGCCAGCAGCGCTCAGGGGGACCACAATGAGCAGTTCTTC. The chain combines TRBV5-1 with TRBJ2-1, with 7 bases fitting TRBD1. This CDR3 has 14 amino acids. V lost 4 bases to trimming and J lost 5 bases; unmatched junction nucleotides: 6. The germline V gene has CDR1 SGHRS and CDR2 YFSETQ.

The chain carries TRBV6-5 and TRBJ2-3; D perhaps matches TRBD2 (5 bases). The V and J ends lost 6 bases and 3 bases respectively, with 7 bases between them. The CDR3 is 12 amino acids. Germline CDR1 is MNHEY and CDR2 is SVGAGI. The CDR3 DNA is TGTGCCAGCAGGTCGGGGACAGATACGCAGTATTTT. The encoded protein is CASRSGTDTQYF.